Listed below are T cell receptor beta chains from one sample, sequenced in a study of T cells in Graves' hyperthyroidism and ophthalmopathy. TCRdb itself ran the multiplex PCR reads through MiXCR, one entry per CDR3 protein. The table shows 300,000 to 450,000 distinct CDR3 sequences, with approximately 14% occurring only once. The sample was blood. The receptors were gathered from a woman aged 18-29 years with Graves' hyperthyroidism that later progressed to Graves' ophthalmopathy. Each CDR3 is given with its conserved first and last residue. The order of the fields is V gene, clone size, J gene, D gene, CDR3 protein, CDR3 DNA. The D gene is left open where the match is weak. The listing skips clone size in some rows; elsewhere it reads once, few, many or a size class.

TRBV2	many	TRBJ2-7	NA	CASRPSFLDYEQYF	TGTGCCAGCAGACCCAGTTTCCTCGACTACGAGCAGTACTTC
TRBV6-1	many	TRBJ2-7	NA	CASSEREFNEQYF	TGTGCCAGCAGTGAACGGGAGTTCAACGAGCAGTACTTC
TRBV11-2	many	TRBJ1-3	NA	CASSTGLGNTIYF	TGTGCCAGCAGCACAGGGCTCGGAAACACCATATATTTT
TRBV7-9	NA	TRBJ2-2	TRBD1	CASSPQTQGAAGELFF	TGTGCCAGCAGCCCGCAAACCCAGGGGGCCGCCGGGGAGCTGTTTTTT
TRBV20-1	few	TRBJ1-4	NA	CSARFGNEKLFF	TGCAGTGCTAGATTCGGAAATGAAAAACTGTTTTTT
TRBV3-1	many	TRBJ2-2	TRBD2	CASSQEGLAGRTGELFF	TGTGCCAGCAGCCAAGAGGGGCTAGCGGGACGCACCGGGGAGCTGTTTTTT
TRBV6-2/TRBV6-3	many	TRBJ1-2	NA	CASSYSPNYGYTF	TGTGCCAGCAGTTACTCGCCAAACTATGGCTACACCTTC
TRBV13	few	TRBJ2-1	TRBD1	CASSGDRGSYNEQFF	TGTGCCAGCAGCGGCGACAGGGGCTCCTACAATGAGCAGTTCTTC
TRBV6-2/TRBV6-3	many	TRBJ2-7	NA	CASSYDWQYYEQYF	TGTGCCAGCAGTTACGACTGGCAGTACTACGAGCAGTACTTC
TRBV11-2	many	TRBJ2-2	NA	CASSLYVVTGELFF	TGTGCCAGCAGCTTATACGTGGTCACCGGGGAGCTGTTTTTT
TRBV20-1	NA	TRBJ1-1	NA	CSRWGWNTEAFF	TGCAGTCGATGGGGATGGAACACTGAAGCTTTCTTT
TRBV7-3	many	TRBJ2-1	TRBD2	CASSLTGSGRPYNEQFF	TGTGCCAGCAGCTTAACGGGAAGCGGGAGACCCTACAATGAGCAGTTCTTC
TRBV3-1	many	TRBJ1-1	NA	CASSLYTEAFF	TGTGCCAGCAGCCTTTACACTGAAGCTTTCTTT
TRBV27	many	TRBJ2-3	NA	CAARMDLTDTQYF	TGTGCCGCAAGGATGGACCTCACAGATACGCAGTATTTT
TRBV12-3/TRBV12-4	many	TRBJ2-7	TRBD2	CASRAGTRISYEQYF	TGTGCCAGCAGGGCCGGGACTAGGATCTCCTACGAGCAGTACTTC
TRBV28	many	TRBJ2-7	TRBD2	CASSLLYSGRANEQYF	TGTGCCAGCAGTTTACTCTATAGCGGGAGGGCCAACGAGCAGTACTTC
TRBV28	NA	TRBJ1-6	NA	CASSLDIKRFNSPLHF	TGTGCCAGCAGTTTGGACATCAAACGTTTTAATTCACCCCTCCACTTT
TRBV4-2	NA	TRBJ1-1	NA	CASSQNRLTRITEAFF	TGTGCCAGCAGCCAAAACCGCCTGACTCGGATCACTGAAGCTTTCTTT
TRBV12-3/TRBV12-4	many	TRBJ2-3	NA	CASSVRSTDTQYF	TGTGCCAGCAGTGTCCGTAGCACAGATACGCAGTATTTT
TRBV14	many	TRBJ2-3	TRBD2	CASSPIAGSRFRADTQYF	TGTGCCAGCAGCCCAATAGCGGGATCGAGGTTTCGTGCAGATACGCAGTATTTT
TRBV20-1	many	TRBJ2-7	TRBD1	CSARDGAGGHEQYF	TGCAGTGCTAGAGATGGGGCAGGGGGCCACGAGCAGTACTTC
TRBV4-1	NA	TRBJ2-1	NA	CASSQESRGPYNEQFF	TGCGCCAGCAGCCAAGAGTCTCGCGGGCCTTACAATGAGCAGTTCTTC
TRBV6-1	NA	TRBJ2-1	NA	CASSEPTVAETNNEQFF	TGTGCCAGCAGTGAACCGACCGTAGCGGAGACTAACAATGAGCAGTTCTTC
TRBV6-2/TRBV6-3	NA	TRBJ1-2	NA	CASSFLQGDGYTF	TGTGCCAGCAGTTTCCTTCAGGGAGACGGCTACACCTTC
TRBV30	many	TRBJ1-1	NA	CAWTRTLVAFF	TGTGCCTGGACCCGGACCCTGGTGGCTTTCTTT
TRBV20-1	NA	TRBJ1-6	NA	CSARDFNSPLHF	TGCAGTGCTAGAGATTTCAATTCACCCCTCCACTTT
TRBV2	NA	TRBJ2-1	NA	CASSLVAGWDNEQFF	TGTGCCAGCAGCTTAGTCGCAGGCTGGGACAATGAGCAGTTCTTC
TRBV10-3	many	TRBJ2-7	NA	CAISDTGAGKPAYEQYF	TGTGCCATCAGTGATACCGGCGCGGGCAAACCAGCCTACGAGCAGTACTTC
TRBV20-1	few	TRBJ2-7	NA	CSARDGTPYEQYF	TGCAGTGCGAGGGACGGGACCCCCTACGAGCAGTACTTC
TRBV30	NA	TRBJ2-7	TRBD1	CAGQTGARDEQYF	TGTGCCGGACAGACAGGGGCCAGGGACGAGCAGTACTTC
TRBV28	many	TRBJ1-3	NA	CASSLSPGRLNTIYF	TGTGCCAGCAGTTTATCACCAGGGAGGTTGAACACCATATATTTT
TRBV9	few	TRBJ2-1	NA	CASSMTTRGEQFF	TGTGCCAGCAGCATGACCACCAGGGGCGAGCAGTTCTTC
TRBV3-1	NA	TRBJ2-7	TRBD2	CASSQGLATPSYEQYF	TGTGCCAGCAGCCAAGGACTAGCGACCCCATCCTACGAGCAGTACTTC
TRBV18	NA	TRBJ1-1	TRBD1	CASTGGLSEAFF	TGTGCCAGTACAGGGGGCTTGAGTGAAGCTTTCTTT
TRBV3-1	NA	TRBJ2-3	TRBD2	CASSQDTPLGLAGGTDTQYF	TGTGCCAGCAGCCAAGATACCCCCCTCGGGCTAGCGGGCGGGACAGATACGCAGTATTTT
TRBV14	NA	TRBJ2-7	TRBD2	CASSQAWAGAYEQYF	TGTGCCAGCAGCCAAGCCTGGGCGGGGGCCTACGAGCAGTACTTC
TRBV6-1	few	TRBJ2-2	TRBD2	CASSPAGVSKDTGELFF	TGTGCCAGCAGTCCCGCGGGGGTCTCGAAAGACACCGGGGAGCTGTTTTTT
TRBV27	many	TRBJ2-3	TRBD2	CASSSRWGTSGLRTDTQYF	TGTGCCAGCAGTTCCCGATGGGGGACTAGCGGGTTGCGCACAGATACGCAGTATTTT
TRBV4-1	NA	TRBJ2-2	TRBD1	CASIGWTGGANTGELFF	TGCGCCAGCATAGGTTGGACAGGGGGCGCGAACACCGGGGAGCTGTTTTTT
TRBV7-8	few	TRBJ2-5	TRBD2	CASSPWTSGQETQYF	TGTGCCAGCAGCCCTTGGACTAGCGGGCAAGAGACCCAGTACTTC
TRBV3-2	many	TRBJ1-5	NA	CASSQVWSTGASQPQHF	TGTGCCAGCAGCCAAGTCTGGTCGACAGGGGCTAGTCAGCCCCAGCATTTT